This T cell receptor (beta chain) was retrieved from a study of cytomegalovirus exposure and HLA in healthy donors (dated by TCRdb to about 2017). In terms of the full investigation: In an earlier analysis of around 540 of the donors, 250 to 350 Gb of sequence data and some 100 million unique TCR beta sequences from approximately 180 million T cells were reported. The later analysis used no new phenotypic data to find candidate immune exposures, relying instead on TCR beta sequences and their occurrence across donors. On average, roughly 250,000 unique TCR beta nucleotide sequences were sequenced per donor among 398 genotyped donors of the cohort, with around 19% of those sequences being non-productive. The number of donors typed differed by locus, with 629-630 for A, B, C, DRB1 and DQB1, around 500 for DQA1, approximately 570 for DPA1, and 450 to 480 for DPB1. Donor age, sex, ethnicity and CMV serostatus were compiled together with the repertoire data. To predict cytomegalovirus infection status, the study brought together high-throughput TCR immunosequencing, statistical association of individual TCRs with disease status, and machine learning. The aim of the study was to test whether cataloging public T cell receptors could identify signatures of past pathogen exposure. Every repertoire in the discovery cohort had been generated on one and the same sequencing platform. Of the 300 to 450 genotyped donors, less than 90% were placed in the genetic ancestry cluster associated with self-reported Caucasian donors. Approximately 310 gigabases of sequencing data and tens of millions of unique TCR sequences made up an early release that covered several hundred HLA-typed donors. Along with the roughly 700-subject first cohort, a separate validation cohort of over a hundred different subjects was used. A later analysis re-examined previously published TCR beta repertoires from 610 or so donors and added high-resolution HLA genotyping to investigate patterns of TCR occurrence. The T cell repertoires of 550 to 850 subjects were profiled by immunosequencing and related to cytomegalovirus serostatus. Class I and class II HLA loci were covered by the typing at four-digit resolution. A later genetic analysis took genome-wide SNP genotypes for about 60% of the roughly 670 donors and used that subset as a discovery cohort. About five DR-DQ haplotypes were treated as single units for association and clustering because of strong linkage in the cohort. An earlier analysis of roughly 580 of the donors used high-throughput TCR beta sequencing to judge whether each TCR beta V gene segment behaved as functional or pseudogenic. Study-level results and caveats: Some IMGT-functional V segments, including TRBV6-2 and TRBV6-3, could not be distinguished by the 87-base-pair reads and were therefore excluded. In a later analysis, about 16,000 TCR beta sequences were associated with specific HLA alleles at a false discovery rate of 0.05. The study listed 164 TCR beta chains as associated with cytomegalovirus. Broadly in line with IMGT annotations, most TCR beta V segments showed up in productive rearrangements about 87% or about 30% of the time in an earlier analysis of around 550 of the donors. Linkage disequilibrium might explain the correlated functional status among segregating V segments, but an unknown experimental factor could not be ruled out. According to a later analysis, TCR association rates differed among HLA loci, with DRB1 alleles showing the most associated TCRs and HLA-C alleles showing the fewest. This cohort had only TCR beta chains sequenced, and the lack of alpha or paired-chain data limited which features could be detected. A cluster of highly shared sequence variants was judged likely to represent a technical artifact of the sequencing pipeline. According to a later genetic analysis, donors in an Asian-associated ancestry cluster had fewer N-insertions in productive TCRs than the approximately 610-donor mean. Sequencing depth was assumed to be roughly uniform across donors in the presence/absence analyses, though that assumption may not hold. A later analysis found that most CMV-associated TCR beta chains appeared HLA-restricted, with HLA associations seemingly driven largely by CMV exposure. Because counts were too low, seventeen rarely observed V segments, including chromosome 9 orphons, were left out of the earlier analysis of over 550 of the donors. Cytomegalovirus status was reported to be diagnosed by the classifier with high specificity and sensitivity in both the original and validation cohorts. Because some donors lacked HLA typing at each locus, the association tests relied only on the typed subset. Most TCR sequences were observed very rarely across donors, whereas some public TCRs were present in many individuals. The authors suggested that the approach could potentially be generalized to other disease states and immunological phenotypes. A further reported finding was that TCR beta sequences accurately predicted the HLA-A and HLA-B alleles for most subjects in the first cohort. In vitro tests confirmed that a few of the cytomegalovirus-associated TCR beta chains recognize cytomegalovirus antigens. When HLA alleles, especially DR and DQ, strongly co-occurred, TCR associations were difficult to assign to individual alleles. A later analysis reported that several top co-occurrence clusters appeared linked to parvovirus B19, influenza, CMV and Epstein-Barr virus. A later genetic analysis associated a missense DCLRE1C variant with V-gene and J-gene trimming of TCR beta chains, and an independent cohort replicated the association. Immune exposure information for the cohort was limited to CMV serostatus. Compared with equally common non-associated chains, HLA-associated TCR beta chains in a later analysis were more clonally expanded and had lower generation probabilities.

Library preparation was by the immunoSEQ multiplex PCR assay. The multiplex PCR relied on a mix of 60 forward primers for TCR Vbeta segments and 13 reverse primers for TCR Jbeta segments. A multiplex PCR assay on genomic DNA amplified the CDR3 region of rearranged TCR beta genes. The Illumina HiSeq System was used to sequence the amplified TCR beta libraries as 87-base-pair reads. On the authors' methods: In a later analysis, roughly 80 million unique TCR beta chains were counted across the 500 to 700 repertoires, and roughly 11 million of these chains were shared by at least two donors. Raw reads were error-corrected and collapsed into unique sequences with a nearest-neighbor algorithm that merged closely related sequences to remove PCR and sequencing errors. V, D and J gene segments were assigned by aligning CDR3 sequences to IMGT reference sequences. Each retained sequence needed at least a six-nucleotide match to both a V gene segment and a J gene segment. Rearrangements were called productive when the CDR3 lacked stop codons and stayed in frame with V and J; all others were non-productive. Following IMGT convention, CDR3 was defined as the stretch from the second conserved V-encoded cysteine up to the conserved J-encoded phenylalanine. The earlier analysis of 587 of the donors excluded sequences that lacked an unambiguous match to a single V gene segment. An earlier analysis of 500 to 600 of the donors classified V segments as functional when productive rearrangements were above 56.7% and as segregating when the standard deviation between donors was above 5%. A statistical classification framework was built for diagnosing cytomegalovirus status from the catalog of TCR beta chain sequences. In a later analysis, V and J genes were assigned by comparing TCR nucleotide sequences against IMGT/GENE-DB human TR gene sequences. Using the TCRdist pipeline, a later analysis assigned CDR3 sequences along with most-parsimonious VDJ recombination scenarios. In a later analysis, every TCR beta chain was defined by the combination of its CDR3 amino acid sequence and its V-gene family, and reads without a unique V-gene family were dropped. In a later analysis, 450 to 600 highly shared, low-generation-probability nucleotide sequences were removed to address suspected cross-contamination and a sequencing artifact. For each public chain, a later analysis derived a clonal expansion index from normalized ranks of inferred template counts within each repertoire. In a later analysis, generation probabilities were computed with a VDJ recombination model fitted to out-of-frame rearrangements, and the resulting probabilities were checked against IGoR. In a later analysis, TCR-TCR, TCR-HLA and TCR-CMV co-occurrence was scored with hypergeometric tests, and a repertoire-size bias correction was applied to TCR pairs. A later analysis estimated false discovery rates by permuting HLA or CMV assignments 20 times. A later analysis grouped co-occurring TCRs with DBSCAN, adding TCRdist sequence similarity when clustering within HLA-allele-positive subsets. Repertoires with fewer than 30,000 or more than 120,000 public chains were left out of co-occurrence clustering, as were about five repertoires with anomalous nucleotide sharing. The table comes from immuneACCESS by way of TCRdb, which keeps in-frame sequences with V and J called. Part of the clones is missing from these tables; in studies checked, under half for an unresolved V gene and the rest for unknown reasons. V and J calls plus clone size are reproduced from that table; the DNA served to infer D and trimming. This sample lists about 120,000 clones; around 60% were detected once. The ten largest clones take up roughly 8.6% of the sample.

Comment on this clone: This receptor's antigen is unknown. No qualities accompany the bases; no much larger clone lies one base away.

CDR1 and CDR2 are read off the germline V gene as SGHTA and FQGNSA. Trimming removed 7 bases from V and 4 bases from J; the gene matches leave 14 bases unexplained. The CDR3 has 17 amino acids, counting the end cysteine and phenylalanine. Of all the DNA, just the CDR3 is kept, 51 bases in frame from base 1. The cohort was made up of approximately 670 healthy bone marrow donors. Cohort members were all nominally healthy when sampled, although unrecorded immune exposures were likely present. The donor tested CMV seropositive, placing the donor among the approximately 290 seropositive members of the cohort. Each donor provided a peripheral blood sample, and peripheral blood mononuclear cells were used for TCR beta sequencing. The Qiagen DNeasy Blood Extraction Kit was used to extract genomic DNA from the blood cell samples.

Input material: PBMCs. Here the chain combines TRBV7-2 and TRBJ2-2, with 8 bases matching TRBD2. This receptor was obtained from a middle-aged woman in good health and CMV-seropositive. CDR3 loop: CASIPGFMAGGTGELFF. The nucleotides are TGTGCCAGCATCCCCGGGTTCATGGCGGGGGGCACCGGGGAGCTGTTTTTT.